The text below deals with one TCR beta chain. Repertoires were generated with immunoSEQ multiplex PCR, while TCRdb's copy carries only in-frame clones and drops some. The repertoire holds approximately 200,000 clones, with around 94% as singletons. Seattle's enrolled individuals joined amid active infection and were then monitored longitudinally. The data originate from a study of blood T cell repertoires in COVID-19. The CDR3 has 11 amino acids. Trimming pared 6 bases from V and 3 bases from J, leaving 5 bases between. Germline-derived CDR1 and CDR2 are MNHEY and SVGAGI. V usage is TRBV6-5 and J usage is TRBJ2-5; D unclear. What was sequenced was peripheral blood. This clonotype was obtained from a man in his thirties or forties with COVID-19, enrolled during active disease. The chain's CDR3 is CASRREETQYF. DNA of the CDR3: TGTGCCAGCAGACGAGAAGAGACCCAGTACTTC.